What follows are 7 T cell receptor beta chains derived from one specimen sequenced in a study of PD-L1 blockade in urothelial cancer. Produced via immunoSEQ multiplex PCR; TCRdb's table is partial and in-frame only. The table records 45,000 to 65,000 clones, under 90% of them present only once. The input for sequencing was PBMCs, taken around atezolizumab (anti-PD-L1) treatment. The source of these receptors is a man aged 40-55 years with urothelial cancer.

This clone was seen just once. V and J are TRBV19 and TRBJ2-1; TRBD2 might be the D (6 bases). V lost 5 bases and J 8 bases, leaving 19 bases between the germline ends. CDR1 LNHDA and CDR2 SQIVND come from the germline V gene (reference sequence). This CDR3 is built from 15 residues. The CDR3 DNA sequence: TGTGCCAGTAGTGACCCGGGAGAAACAGGAGATGAGCAGTTCTTC. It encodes CASSDPGETGDEQFF.

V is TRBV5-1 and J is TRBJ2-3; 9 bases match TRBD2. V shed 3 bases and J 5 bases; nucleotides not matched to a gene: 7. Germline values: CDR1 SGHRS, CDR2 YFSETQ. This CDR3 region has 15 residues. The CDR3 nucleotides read TGCGCCAGCAGCTCGCAGCGGGAGGTAGAAGATACGCAGTATTTT. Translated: CASSSQREVEDTQYF.

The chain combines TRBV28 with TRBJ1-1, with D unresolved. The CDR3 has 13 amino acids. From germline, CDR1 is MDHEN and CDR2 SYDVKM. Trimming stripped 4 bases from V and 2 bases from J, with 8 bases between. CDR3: CASSSPGNTEAFF. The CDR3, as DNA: TGTGCCAGCAGTTCGCCGGGTAACACTGAAGCTTTCTTT. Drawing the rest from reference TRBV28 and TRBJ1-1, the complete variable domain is DVKVTQSSRYLVKRTGEKVFLECVQDMDHENMFWYRQDPGLGLRLIYFSYDVKMKEKGDIPEGYSVSREKKERFSLILESASTNQTSMYLCASSSPGNTEAFFGQGTRLTVV.

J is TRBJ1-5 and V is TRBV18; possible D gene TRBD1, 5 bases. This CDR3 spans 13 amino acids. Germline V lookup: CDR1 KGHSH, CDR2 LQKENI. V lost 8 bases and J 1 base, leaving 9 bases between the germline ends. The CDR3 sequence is CASTAGSNQPQHF. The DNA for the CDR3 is TGTGCCAGCACCGCAGGGAGCAATCAGCCCCAGCATTTT. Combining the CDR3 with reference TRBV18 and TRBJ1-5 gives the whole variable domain NAGVMQNPRHLVRRRGQEARLRCSPMKGHSHVYWYRQLPEEGLKFMVYLQKENIIDESGMPKERFSAEFPKEGPSILRIQQVVRGDSAAYFCASTAGSNQPQHFGDGTRLSIL.

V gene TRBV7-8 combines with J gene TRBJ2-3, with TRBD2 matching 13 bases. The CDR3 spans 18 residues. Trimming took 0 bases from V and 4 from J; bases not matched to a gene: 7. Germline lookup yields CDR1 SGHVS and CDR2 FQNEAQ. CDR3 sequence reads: CASSLARTSGSLADTQYF. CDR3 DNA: TGTGCCAGCAGCTTAGCTCGGACTAGCGGGAGTTTGGCAGATACGCAGTATTTT. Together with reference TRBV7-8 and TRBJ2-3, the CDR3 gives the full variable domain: GAGVSQSPRYKVAKRGQDVALRCDPISGHVSLFWYQQALGQGPEFLTYFQNEAQLDKSGLPSDRFFAERPEGSVSTLKIQRTQQEDSAVYLCASSLARTSGSLADTQYFGPGTRLTVL.

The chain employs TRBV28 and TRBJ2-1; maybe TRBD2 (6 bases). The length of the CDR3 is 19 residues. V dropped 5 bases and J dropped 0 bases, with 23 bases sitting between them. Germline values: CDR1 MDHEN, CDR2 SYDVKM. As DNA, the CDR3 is TGTGCCAGCAGTCCCATGGCGGGGAAACGGGGGAGCTCCTACAATGAGCAGTTCTTC. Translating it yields CASSPMAGKRGSSYNEQFF.

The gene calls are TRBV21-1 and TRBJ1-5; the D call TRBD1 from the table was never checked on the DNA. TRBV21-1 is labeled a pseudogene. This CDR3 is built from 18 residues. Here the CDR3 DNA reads TGTGCCAGCAGCAAAGCTCCGACAGAGAATTATAGCAATCAGCCCCAGCATTTT. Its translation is CASSKAPTENYSNQPQHF.